Listed below are T cell receptor beta chains from one sample, sequenced in a study of regulatory T cells in long-lasting Graves disease. MiXCR was run by TCRdb on the multiplex PCR reads, yielding one entry per CDR3 protein. The sample has roughly 430,000 distinct CDR3 sequences, 16% seen once. These records were also assigned to another study, of T cells in Graves' hyperthyroidism and ophthalmopathy.

This material consisted of peripheral blood mononuclear cells (PBMCs), taken at new diagnosis, from a patient treated with antithyroid drugs. These receptors came from a woman in her 30s with Graves disease. Both conserved end residues are part of each CDR3. A D gene is named only where the DNA matches it firmly. Size tells how often a clone was seen (once, few, many) or the class of an expanded clone, and some rows leave it out.

D: -; J: TRBJ2-1; V: TRBV27; size: few; CDR3: CASSSVNWYEQFF; DNA: TGTGCCAGCAGTTCCGTCAATTGGTATGAGCAGTTCTTC
D: TRBD2; J: TRBJ2-2; V: TRBV7-3; size: -; CDR3: CASSLGLAGVRNTGELFF; DNA: TGTGCCAGCAGCTTAGGACTAGCGGGAGTGCGTAACACCGGGGAGCTGTTTTTT
D: TRBD1; J: TRBJ2-3; V: TRBV20-1; size: many; CDR3: CSATSHRGSDTQYF; DNA: TGCAGTGCTACTAGTCACAGGGGGTCAGATACGCAGTATTTT
D: -; J: TRBJ1-5; V: TRBV6-1; size: -; CDR3: CASSEDRRQPQHF; DNA: TGTGCCAGCAGTGAAGACCGGCGTCAGCCCCAGCATTTT
D: TRBD1; J: TRBJ1-6; V: TRBV5-1; size: few; CDR3: CASSLAGQGDSPLHF; DNA: TGCGCCAGCAGCTTGGCGGGACAGGGTGATTCACCCCTCCACTTT
D: -; J: TRBJ2-5; V: TRBV5-1; size: many; CDR3: CASSFGGSGGETQYF; DNA: TGCGCCAGCAGCTTTGGTGGTAGCGGAGGGGAGACCCAGTACTTC
D: TRBD2; J: TRBJ2-1; V: TRBV12-3/TRBV12-4; size: -; CDR3: CASSRLGLAGPSYNEQFF; DNA: TGTGCCAGCAGCCGCCTGGGACTAGCGGGTCCCTCCTACAATGAGCAGTTCTTC
D: -; J: TRBJ2-1; V: TRBV5-6; size: many; CDR3: CASSVRGSSYNEQFF; DNA: TGTGCCAGCTCCGTTAGGGGGAGCTCCTACAATGAGCAGTTCTTC
D: TRBD2; J: TRBJ2-7; V: TRBV15; size: -; CDR3: CATSRVPPTSATLGEQYF; DNA: TGTGCCACCAGCAGAGTGCCCCCGACTAGCGCCACTCTGGGGGAGCAGTACTTC
D: TRBD2; J: TRBJ2-1; V: TRBV4-1; size: many; CDR3: CASSQAFAGAYNEQFF; DNA: TGCGCCAGCAGCCAAGCGTTCGCGGGAGCCTACAATGAGCAGTTCTTC
D: -; J: TRBJ2-3; V: TRBV7-9; size: -; CDR3: CASSYLGRDTQYF; DNA: TGTGCCAGCAGCTACCTCGGTAGAGATACGCAGTATTTT
D: TRBD2; J: TRBJ2-1; V: TRBV4-2; size: -; CDR3: CASSQGRTSGPKGNEQFF; DNA: TGTGCCAGCAGCCAAGGAAGGACTAGCGGGCCGAAGGGCAATGAGCAGTTCTTC
D: TRBD1; J: TRBJ1-5; V: TRBV18; size: many; CDR3: CASSPQGGDQPQHF; DNA: TGTGCCAGCTCACCTCAGGGGGGGGATCAGCCCCAGCATTTT
D: TRBD1; J: TRBJ2-1; V: TRBV5-5; size: many; CDR3: CASSFGTGAYNEQFF; DNA: TGTGCCAGCAGCTTCGGGACAGGGGCATACAATGAGCAGTTCTTC
D: TRBD1; J: TRBJ1-1; V: TRBV7-6; size: -; CDR3: CASSTPGTGNTEAFF; DNA: TGTGCCAGCAGCACCCCCGGGACAGGGAACACTGAAGCTTTCTTT
D: TRBD2; J: TRBJ2-2; V: TRBV5-5; size: few; CDR3: CASSSTGGPTGELFF; DNA: TGTGCCAGCAGCTCAACGGGAGGGCCCACCGGGGAGCTGTTTTTT
D: -; J: TRBJ2-7; V: TRBV19; size: -; CDR3: CASSMRLGAANSYGQYF; DNA: TGTGCCAGTAGTATGCGGTTGGGGGCCGCCAACTCCTACGGGCAGTACTTC
D: -; J: TRBJ2-2; V: TRBV28; size: many; CDR3: CASNTRYRGGGELFF; DNA: TGTGCCAGCAACACGCGGTACCGTGGGGGCGGGGAGCTGTTTTTT
D: -; J: TRBJ2-3; V: TRBV7-8; size: many; CDR3: CASSLLLFPDTQYF; DNA: TGTGCCAGCAGCCTCCTGCTGTTCCCAGATACGCAGTATTTT
D: -; J: TRBJ2-5; V: TRBV5-6; size: many; CDR3: CASRVLVTETQYF; DNA: TGTGCCAGCAGGGTACTAGTCACAGAGACCCAGTACTTC
D: TRBD1; J: TRBJ1-2; V: TRBV9; size: -; CDR3: CASSVAPAEAGQGSGYTF; DNA: TGTGCCAGCAGCGTAGCTCCTGCTGAGGCGGGACAGGGGTCTGGCTACACCTTC
D: -; J: TRBJ2-4; V: TRBV4-1; size: -; CDR3: CASSQWTTDIQYF; DNA: TGCGCCAGCAGCCAGTGGACTACCGACATTCAGTACTTC
D: TRBD1; J: TRBJ2-7; V: TRBV6-1; size: many; CDR3: CASSTRTGIYKQYF; DNA: TGTGCCAGCAGTACCCGGACAGGGATCTACAAGCAGTACTTC
D: TRBD1; J: TRBJ1-2; V: TRBV4-1; size: -; CDR3: CASRPNRQGAGYGYTF; DNA: TGCGCCAGCAGACCTAACCGACAGGGGGCAGGCTATGGCTACACCTTC
D: TRBD2; J: TRBJ2-5; V: TRBV5-1; size: many; CDR3: CASSFGLLAGGLTVWETQYF; DNA: TGCGCCAGCAGCTTTGGACTACTAGCGGGAGGGTTAACTGTCTGGGAGACCCAGTACTTC
D: -; J: TRBJ2-1; V: TRBV14; size: -; CDR3: CASSQYTRYSYNEQFF; DNA: TGTGCCAGCAGCCAATATACTAGATACTCCTACAATGAGCAGTTCTTC
D: TRBD1; J: TRBJ2-1; V: TRBV12-3/TRBV12-4; size: -; CDR3: CASSLGAGGTYEQFF; DNA: TGTGCCAGCAGTTTGGGAGCAGGGGGTACGTATGAGCAGTTCTTC
D: TRBD2; J: TRBJ2-3; V: TRBV5-1; size: many; CDR3: CASSLGLAGGDTQYF; DNA: TGTGCCAGCAGCTTAGGCCTAGCGGGAGGAGATACGCAGTATTTT
D: -; J: TRBJ2-7; V: TRBV28; size: many; CDR3: CASSLLLRSGASLEGVYEQYF; DNA: TGTGCCAGCAGTTTATTACTCCGCTCAGGGGCCTCTCTGGAGGGTGTCTACGAGCAGTACTTC
D: TRBD2; J: TRBJ2-7; V: TRBV4-1; size: many; CDR3: CASSQGLAGYEQYF; DNA: TGCGCCAGCAGCCAAGGGCTAGCGGGCTACGAGCAGTACTTC
D: TRBD2; J: TRBJ2-2; V: TRBV4-3; size: few; CDR3: CASSRLGGSANTGELFF; DNA: TGCGCCAGCAGCCGCCTCGGGGGGAGTGCGAACACCGGGGAGCTGTTTTTT
D: TRBD1; J: TRBJ2-1; V: TRBV29-1; size: few; CDR3: CSVEEGQAINNEQFF; DNA: TGCAGCGTTGAAGAGGGACAGGCAATTAACAATGAGCAGTTCTTC
D: TRBD2; J: TRBJ2-1; V: TRBV5-1; size: many; CDR3: CASSPDASTGGPVNEQFF; DNA: TGCGCCAGCAGCCCGGACGCGTCGACGGGAGGGCCCGTCAATGAGCAGTTCTTC
D: -; J: TRBJ2-1; V: TRBV19; size: -; CDR3: CASAPGRYNEQFF; DNA: TGTGCCAGTGCCCCAGGACGCTACAATGAGCAGTTCTTC
D: TRBD2; J: TRBJ2-1; V: TRBV7-3; size: many; CDR3: CASASGRVEFSGSYNEQFF; DNA: TGTGCCAGCGCTAGCGGGAGGGTTGAATTTAGCGGCTCCTACAATGAGCAGTTCTTC
D: -; J: TRBJ1-3; V: TRBV6-1; size: -; CDR3: CASRLSSGNTIYF; DNA: TGTGCCAGCAGACTATCCTCTGGAAACACCATATATTTT
D: -; J: TRBJ2-3; V: TRBV18; size: many; CDR3: CASSPLDAGTDTQYF; DNA: TGTGCCAGCAGCCCTCTGGACGCCGGCACAGATACGCAGTATTTT